Included here is one T cell receptor (beta chain) sequence, with context. Deep sequencing aimed at 1 in 200,000 to 1 in 1 million T cells' resolution. Here immunoSEQ multiplex PCR was the method, and the copy in TCRdb shows in-frame clones only, minus some. Of 150,000 or so clones listed, 79% are singletons. The entry originates in a study of cytotoxic CD8 clonotypes in ibrutinib-treated CLL. CDR1 is SGHTA, CDR2 FQGNSA, per germline. The CDR3 covers 14 residues. V lost 5 bases, J lost 5 bases, and 5 bases stayed unmatched. V gene TRBV7-2 combines with J gene TRBJ1-4; 7 nucleotides match TRBD1. This sample comprised PBMCs, obtained after 12 months of ibrutinib treatment. The TCR was taken from a human donor with chronic lymphocytic leukemia. The CDR3 DNA is TGTGCCAGCAGCCCCAGGGGGGCGAATGAAAAACTGTTTTTT. This codes for CASSPRGANEKLFF.